Presented here are 29 T cell receptor beta chains from one specimen sequenced in a study of CD8 T cells in Susac syndrome. A quantity of about 0.5 to 1 ug RNA underwent reverse transcription using random hexamers. One entry per CDR3 protein results from TCRdb running MiXCR on the immunoSEQ multiplex PCR reads. This repertoire shows over 150,000 distinct CDR3 sequences, 90% to 95% found once; its top ten account for about 0.096%. Sequencing was carried out using CD4+ T cells from PBMCs. Source of these receptors: a human donor with multiple sclerosis.

The V and J genes are TRBV11-2 and TRBJ2-7, with D perhaps matching TRBD1 (7 bases). This CDR3 comprises 14 residues. With 4 bases removed from V and 4 bases from J, the gap between germline ends came to 14 bases. CDR1 is SGHAT, CDR2 FQNNGV, per germline. CDR3 sequence: CASSYWGDSYEQYF. CDR3 DNA: TGTGCCAGCAGCTATTGGGGGGACAGTTACGAGCAGTACTTC.

The chain couples TRBV12-3 or TRBV12-4 to TRBJ1-2; TRBD1 agrees at 8 bases. This CDR3 has 15 residues. The V gene end was trimmed by 7 bases and the J gene end by 5 bases; junction bases not matched to a gene: 12. CDR3 in DNA: TGTGCCAGCAAAGGGAACAGGGGGTTTGTTTATGGCTACACCTTC. It is translated as CASKGNRGFVYGYTF.

This clonotype is a singleton in its sample. The CDR3 nucleotides read TGTGCCAGCAGGCCCTCAGACACTGAAGCTTTCTTT. Its protein is CASRPSDTEAFF. V gene TRBV2 combines with J gene TRBJ1-1, with D hard to call. This CDR3 contains 12 residues. In germline, CDR1 is SNHLY, CDR2 FYNNEI. Trimming pared 6 bases from V and 3 bases from J, leaving 8 bases between.

The chain recombines TRBV9 with TRBJ2-1, with unresolved D. Trimming took off 4 bases at V and 8 bases at J, with 22 bases between the two ends. The CDR3 has 16 amino acids. From germline, CDR1 is SGDLS and CDR2 YYNGEE. The CDR3: CASSTNTDTPRHEQFF. CDR3 in DNA: TGTGCCAGCAGCACGAATACAGATACCCCACGCCATGAGCAGTTCTTC.

The gene calls are TRBV18 and TRBJ1-2; tentative D call: TRBD1 (5 bases). CDR1 and CDR2 from the germline V gene are KGHSH and LQKENI. The CDR3 contains 14 residues. Trimming took 6 bases from V and 6 from J, leaving 17 bases between them. Here the CDR3 reads CASSQQEAKNGYTF. CDR3 bases: TGTGCCAGCTCCCAACAGGAGGCCAAGAATGGCTACACCTTC.

The CDR3 sequence is CASSPRGTAQYF. The CDR3 nucleotides are TGTGCCAGCAGTCCCCGGGGCACGGCCCAGTACTTC. The V and J genes are TRBV12-3 or TRBV12-4 and TRBJ2-5; D possibly matches TRBD1 or TRBD2 (5 bases each). The CDR3 runs to 12 residues. V lost 5 bases to trimming and J lost 9 bases, with 13 bases between them.

The J gene is TRBJ2-5, the V gene TRBV15; no clear D. Germline CDR1 LNHNV, CDR2 YYDKDF (reference sequence). The CDR3 loop spans 12 amino acids. V lost 0 bases to trimming and J lost 9 bases, with 8 bases between them. The CDR3 protein is CATSRDPPSQYF. The CDR3 DNA reads TGTGCCACCAGCAGAGACCCGCCGTCCCAGTACTTC.

V is TRBV4-1 and J is TRBJ2-1; D is perhaps TRBD2 (6 bases). CDR1 is MGHRA and CDR2 is YSYEKL in the germline V gene. This CDR3 contains 15 residues. V was cut by 4 bases and J by 8 bases, with 18 bases left in between. The CDR3, as DNA: TGCGCCAGCAGCCCGGAGCCGACGGGAGCGGATGAGCAGTTCTTC. This codes for CASSPEPTGADEQFF.

The sample holds one count of this clonotype. V gene TRBV2 combines with J gene TRBJ2-1; D is undetermined. From germline, CDR1 is SNHLY and CDR2 FYNNEI. V was cut by 6 bases and J by 7 bases, with 16 bases left in between. The CDR3 sequence is 14 residues long. The CDR3 loop is CASSPGRVSNEQFF. For the CDR3, the DNA is TGTGCCAGCAGCCCAGGACGAGTGAGTAATGAGCAGTTCTTC.

The chain recombines TRBV6-1 with TRBJ2-1, with a tentative D call TRBD2 (5 bases). Trimming left V 2 bases short and J 7 bases short, with 15 bases between. The CDR3 sequence is 15 residues long. From germline, CDR1 is MNHNS and CDR2 SASEGT. The CDR3 DNA reads as TGTGCCAGCAGTGAAAGTCCGGGGATTGGGAATGAGCAGTTCTTC. As protein: CASSESPGIGNEQFF.

The chain employs TRBV2 and TRBJ2-5; tentatively, D is TRBD1 (6 bases). The CDR3 loop spans 13 amino acids. The V end lost 6 bases, the J end lost 5 bases, and 13 bases lay between the germline ends. Germline CDR1 and CDR2: SNHLY and FYNNEI. CDR3 DNA: TGTGCCAGCAGCCTGACAGGATTCGAGACCCAGTACTTC. Protein: CASSLTGFETQYF. The full variable domain, with the rest looked up from reference TRBV2 and TRBJ2-5, is EPEVTQTPSHQVTQMGQEVILRCVPISNHLYFYWYRQILGQKVEFLVSFYNNEISEKSEIFDDQFSVERPDGSNFTLKIRSTKLEDSAMYFCASSLTGFETQYFGPGTRLLVL.

J is TRBJ2-4 and V is TRBV24-1; D is ambiguous. The CDR3 spans 12 residues. Trimming cost V 5 bases and J 15 bases, with 16 bases left between them. Per germline, CDR1 KGHDR and CDR2 SFDVKD. For the CDR3, the DNA is TGTGCCACCAGTGCTTCCACTGAGGCCCGGTACTTC. Translation gives CATSASTEARYF.

The CDR3 loop reads CASSVTGGRKETQYF. In DNA form, the CDR3 reads TGTGCCAGCAGCGTTACAGGGGGAAGAAAAGAGACCCAGTACTTC. The chain is built from TRBV27 and TRBJ2-5, with 8 bases aligning to TRBD1. Germline CDR1 and CDR2: MNHEY and SMNVEV (reference sequence). The CDR3 is 15 residues long. V lost 6 bases to trimming and J lost 3 bases; unmatched junction nucleotides: 9.

The gene calls are TRBV7-2 and TRBJ2-5; D unresolved. Germline CDR1 reads SGHTA; CDR2 reads FQGNSA. This CDR3 contains 12 residues. V lost 1 base and J 4 bases, leaving 4 bases between the germline ends. CDR3 amino acids: CASSLDRETQYF. The CDR3 DNA reads TGTGCCAGCAGCTTAGACCGAGAGACCCAGTACTTC.

This clonotype occurred a few times. V usage is TRBV27 and J usage is TRBJ1-2; weak D call: TRBD1 (5 bases). The length of the CDR3 is 16 residues. V was trimmed by 9 bases and J by 7 bases, leaving 27 bases between them. CDR1 is MNHEY and CDR2 is SMNVEV in the germline V gene (reference sequence). CDR3 sequence reads: CARPPSGQSDLGGYTF. The CDR3 nucleotides are TGTGCCAGGCCTCCCTCGGGGCAGTCGGATCTCGGTGGCTACACCTTC.

The chain uses TRBV20-1 and TRBJ2-1, with TRBD2 matching over 7 bases. The CDR3 totals 15 residues. Germline-derived CDR1 and CDR2 are DFQATT and SNEGSKA (reference sequence). J was trimmed by 9 bases and V by 4 bases; bases with no gene match: 15. The CDR3 DNA is TGCAGTGCTATCACCGGGACTAATAGGTTTGGTGAGCAGTTCTTC. Amino acid sequence: CSAITGTNRFGEQFF.

This sequence joins TRBV20-1 and TRBJ2-7; 9 bases map to TRBD2. Germline CDR1 and CDR2: DFQATT and SNEGSKA (reference sequence). After removal of 3 bases from V and 5 bases from J, the junction contained 14 bases not matched to a gene. The CDR3 is 16 residues long. The CDR3 DNA is TGCAGTGCTAGTCCCCAGGTAGCGGGAGTTGGGGACGAGCAGTACTTC. Its translation: CSASPQVAGVGDEQYF.

The chain is built from TRBV6-2 or TRBV6-3 and TRBJ2-7, with 9 bases matching TRBD2. CDR1 is MNHEY, CDR2 SVGEGT, per germline. The V gene end was trimmed by 7 bases and the J gene end by 2 bases; junction bases not matched to a gene: 6. The CDR3 is made up of 14 amino acids. The chain's CDR3 is CASTLLAGAYEQYF. The CDR3 DNA sequence: TGTGCCAGCACTCTGTTAGCGGGAGCCTACGAGCAGTACTTC.

The V call is TRBV27, the J call TRBJ2-6, with D tentatively TRBD1 (5 bases). The CDR3 covers 17 residues. The V and J ends lost 3 bases and 1 base respectively, with 13 bases between them. Per germline, CDR1 MNHEY and CDR2 SMNVEV (reference sequence). Here the CDR3 reads CASSFQQVSSGANVLTF. CDR3 in DNA: TGTGCCAGCAGTTTCCAACAGGTCTCGTCTGGGGCCAACGTCCTGACTTTC.

The chain joins TRBV12-3 or TRBV12-4 to TRBJ2-7, with 7 bases matching TRBD1. The length of the CDR3 is 13 residues. Trimming removed 6 bases from V and 7 bases from J; junction bases left unmatched: 9. The CDR3 bases are TGTGCCAGCAGCAGGACAGGCGGGCGGGAGCAGTACTTC. It is translated as CASSRTGGREQYF.

This chain uses TRBV6-6 with TRBJ1-2, with TRBD1 identical over 9 bases. The germline V gene has CDR1 MNHNY and CDR2 SVGAGI (reference sequence). The CDR3 spans 15 residues. Trimming cost V 6 bases and J 3 bases; bases outside gene matches: 8. The CDR3 loop reads CASSPGQGGDYGYTF. The CDR3 DNA follows: TGTGCCAGCAGCCCGGGACAGGGAGGAGACTATGGCTACACCTTC.

The chain uses TRBV12-3 or TRBV12-4 and TRBJ1-6; TRBD1 might be the D (5 bases). This CDR3 comprises 13 residues. Trimming took off 2 bases at V and 10 bases at J, with 9 bases between the two ends. CDR3 sequence: CASSLLRASPLHF. The CDR3 coding sequence is TGTGCCAGCAGTTTACTCAGGGCCTCACCCCTCCACTTT.

V is TRBV28 and J is TRBJ2-1, with TRBD2 matching 9 bases. Losses at the gene ends were 10 bases for V and 7 bases for J; bases not matched to a gene: 11. This CDR3 spans 14 amino acids. The germline V gene has CDR1 MDHEN and CDR2 SYDVKM. Written as DNA, the CDR3 is TGTGCCACCCGGGGGGCGGGAGGGCTTAATGAGCAGTTCTTC. This sequence encodes CATRGAGGLNEQFF.

The rearrangement uses TRBV30 and TRBJ2-6; D is undetermined. The germline V and J ends were trimmed by 4 bases and 0 bases, with 4 bases remaining between them. CDR3 length: 13 residues. CDR1 is GTSNPN, CDR2 SVGIG, per germline (reference sequence). The CDR3 nucleotides read TGTGCCTGGACAACCTCTGGGGCCAACGTCCTGACTTTC. Its protein product is CAWTTSGANVLTF.

The chain has TRBV7-9 and TRBJ2-7; a weak D match, TRBD2 (6 bases). Trimming removed 4 bases at V and 6 bases at J, with 16 bases between. The CDR3 loop spans 14 amino acids. Germline lookup yields CDR1 SEHNR and CDR2 FQNEAQ (reference sequence). The CDR3 loop reads CASSWTTSFGEQYF. The CDR3 DNA follows: TGTGCCAGCAGCTGGACTACCTCCTTCGGCGAGCAGTACTTC. Using reference TRBV7-9 and TRBJ2-7 for the parts outside the CDR3, the full variable domain is DTGVSQNPRHKITKRGQNVTFRCDPISEHNRLYWYRQTLGQGPEFLTYFQNEAQLEKSRLLSDRFSAERPKGSFSTLEIQRTEQGDSAMYLCASSWTTSFGEQYFGPGTRLTVT.

The chain carries TRBV18 and TRBJ1-1; D uncertain. Trimming took 3 bases from V and 11 from J, leaving 13 bases between them. CDR3 length: 12 amino acids. The germline V gene encodes CDR1 KGHSH and CDR2 LQKENI. The CDR3 protein is CASSPTTEGAFF. The DNA for the CDR3 is TGTGCCAGCTCACCGACGACCGAGGGTGCTTTCTTT.

The chain joins TRBV5-1 to TRBJ1-1, with a tentative D call TRBD1 (5 bases). Germline assignment: CDR1 SGHRS and CDR2 YFSETQ. Trimming took 7 bases from V and 1 from J, leaving 17 bases between them. This CDR3 is 15 amino acids long. This chain's CDR3 is CASGPGTDPNTEAFF. CDR3 bases: TGCGCCAGCGGACCAGGGACCGACCCGAACACTGAAGCTTTCTTT.

The rearrangement uses TRBV29-1 and TRBJ2-7; 11 nucleotides match TRBD2. This CDR3 contains 13 residues. Germline V gene lookup returns CDR1 SQVTM and CDR2 ANQGSEA. J gave up 5 bases and V 4 bases, and 4 bases lay outside the gene matches. CDR3: CSVVTSGTHEQYF. CDR3 DNA: TGCAGCGTTGTGACTAGCGGGACCCACGAGCAGTACTTC.

This chain uses TRBV11-2 with TRBJ2-1, with 11 bases lining up with TRBD2. The CDR3 runs to 14 residues. Germline V gene data show CDR1 as SGHAT and CDR2 as FQNNGV. Losses at the gene ends were 5 bases for V and 7 bases for J; bases not matched to a gene: 4. The CDR3 nucleotides are TGTGCCAGCAGCAACTCTAGCGGGAGGAATGAGCAGTTCTTC. Amino acids: CASSNSSGRNEQFF.